The 15 T cell receptor beta chains listed next were all sequenced from one sample in a study of blood T cell repertoires in COVID-19 (dated by TCRdb to 2020 to 2021). Receptor libraries were prepared by the immunoSEQ multiplex PCR assay. TCRdb took over this immuneACCESS table, retaining in-frame rearrangements with V and J assigned. Such tables are incomplete; in checked studies, under half of the missing clones stem from an unresolved V gene, and the remainder is unexplained. Across this sample there are some 45,000 clones, with roughly 87% seen only once. Roughly a quarter of the sample is in the top ten clones. Sequenced material: peripheral blood. Receptors originate from a woman aged 55-70 years with acute or convalescent COVID-19.

This chain links TRBV19 with TRBJ1-3, with 7 bases that match TRBD1. The CDR3 covers 16 residues. The germline V gene has CDR1 LNHDA and CDR2 SQIVND (reference sequence). Unmatched junction bases numbered 9, after V lost 6 bases and J lost 1 base. CDR3 sequence: CASRPRQGQSGNTIYF. The CDR3 bases are TGTGCCAGTAGACCGAGACAGGGTCAATCTGGAAACACCATATATTTT.

This clone was recorded once. The chain has TRBV7-3 and TRBJ2-1; TRBD2 aligns across 12 bases. After removal of 2 bases from V and 7 bases from J, the junction contained 9 bases not matched to a gene. The germline gives CDR1 SGHTA, CDR2 FQGTGA. This CDR3 contains 17 residues. The CDR3 DNA reads TGTGCCAGCAGCTTAGGGATTCTAGCGGGGGGGCCGAATGAGCAGTTCTTC. This gives the protein CASSLGILAGGPNEQFF.

The sample holds one count of this clone. The limits of the CDR3 on the DNA are not certain, so only TCRdb's listed CDR3 is given. This sequence joins TRBV10-1 and TRBJ1-6; the table names TRBD1, a call not compared with the DNA. The CDR3 is made up of 14 amino acids, end residues included. The germline gives CDR1 WNHNN, CDR2 SYGVQD (reference sequence). CDR3 loop: CASSTSVGNSPLHF.

About this clone itself: Other nucleotide sequences from this sample produce the same CDR3. V gene TRBV19 combines with J gene TRBJ2-7; D uncertain. Trimming shortened V by 1 base and J by 4 bases, and 5 bases separated the two germline ends. The germline V gene has CDR1 LNHDA and CDR2 SQIVND (reference sequence). The CDR3 has 12 residues. CDR3 in DNA: TGTGCCAGTAGTATAGGCGGATACGAGCAGTACTTC. It specifies CASSIGGYEQYF.

This chain's CDR3 is CASSPGQFYGYTF. Here the CDR3 DNA reads TGTGCCAGCAGTCCCGGACAGTTCTATGGCTACACCTTC. The V and J genes are TRBV27 and TRBJ1-2; a possible D gene is TRBD1 (6 bases). The CDR3 spans 13 residues. CDR1 MNHEY and CDR2 SMNVEV come from the germline V gene (reference sequence). V lost 5 bases, J lost 4 bases, and 11 bases lay in between.

The genes are TRBV15 and TRBJ1-6; possibly TRBD1 for D (6 bases). Germline values: CDR1 LNHNV, CDR2 YYDKDF (reference sequence). Trimming shortened V by 5 bases and J by 7 bases, and 15 bases separated the two germline ends. The CDR3 has 15 residues. The CDR3 sequence: CATSPRDNRNSPLHF. CDR3 nucleotides: TGTGCCACCAGCCCCCGGGACAATCGAAATTCACCCCTCCACTTT.

The chain joins TRBV6-5 to TRBJ1-6; the D is unclear. The CDR3 length is 13 residues. Between the trimmed V and J ends, which lost 2 bases and 9 bases, there was a span of 8 bases. Germline V gene lookup returns CDR1 MNHEY and CDR2 SVGAGI. CDR3 DNA: TGTGCCAGCAGTTACGAACAAGTTTCACCCCTCCACTTT. Translating it yields CASSYEQVSPLHF.

This chain joins TRBV6-5 and TRBJ2-2, with D perhaps matching TRBD2 (7 bases). Deletions cut 2 bases from V and 4 bases from J, with 11 bases between. The CDR3 is 15 residues long. Germline V lookup: CDR1 MNHEY, CDR2 SVGAGI. The CDR3 region has the DNA TGTGCCAGCAGTTACAAAAGGGGGGGCACCGGGGAGCTGTTTTTT. Translated, it gives CASSYKRGGTGELFF.

This clone was observed a handful of times. V and J are TRBV5-4 and TRBJ2-3; TRBD2 matches at 11 bases. The CDR3 is made up of 18 amino acids. V was clipped by 0 bases and J by 1 base; unmatched bases: 7. Germline V gene lookup returns CDR1 SGHNT and CDR2 YYREEE (reference sequence). Here the CDR3 reads CASSLEASGGRGTDTQYF. The CDR3 nucleotides are TGTGCCAGCAGCTTGGAGGCTAGCGGGGGGAGGGGCACAGATACGCAGTATTTT.

J is TRBJ2-1 and V is TRBV6-4, with 9 positions matching TRBD2. The CDR3 consists of 14 residues. V lost 4 bases and J lost 8; bases outside the gene matches: 6. From germline, CDR1 is MRHNA and CDR2 SNTAGT. The CDR3 nucleotides are TGTGCCAGCAGTGGCGGGGGGGCCGTGGATGAGCAGTTCTTC. Protein: CASSGGGAVDEQFF.

This clone has more than one count but fewer than ten. This chain connects TRBV19 to TRBJ1-3; D uncertain. V was pared by 8 bases and J by 0 bases, with 20 bases between. CDR1 is LNHDA, CDR2 SQIVND, per germline (reference sequence). The CDR3 loop spans 17 amino acids. The CDR3 sequence: CASLKNSGKTSGNTIYF. CDR3 nucleotides: TGTGCCAGTCTAAAAAATAGCGGGAAAACCTCTGGAAACACCATATATTTT.

The genes are TRBV6-5 and TRBJ1-1; TRBD1 aligns across 9 bases. J lost 1 base, V lost 7 bases, and 1 base had no gene match. The length of the CDR3 is 13 residues. CDR1 and CDR2 (germline): MNHEY, SVGAGI. CDR3 nucleotides: TGTGCCAGCAAGGGACAGGGGAACACTGAAGCTTTCTTT. It yields the protein CASKGQGNTEAFF.

The chain couples TRBV5-1 to TRBJ1-2; D might be TRBD1 (5 bases). This CDR3 is 15 amino acids long. CDR1 and CDR2 (germline): SGHRS, YFSETQ. With 2 bases removed from V and 1 base from J, the gap between germline ends came to 12 bases. This chain's CDR3 is CASSFTGQINYGYTF. CDR3 nucleotides: TGCGCCAGCAGCTTTACAGGCCAGATTAACTATGGCTACACCTTC.

The chain recombines TRBV7-8 with TRBJ2-2; D gene ambiguous. The CDR3 runs to 16 residues. V dropped 1 base and J dropped 4 bases, with 13 bases sitting between them. Germline assignment: CDR1 SGHVS and CDR2 FQNEAQ. CDR3: CASSLETYRGTGELFF. The CDR3 region has the DNA TGTGCCAGCAGCTTAGAGACCTACCGCGGCACCGGGGAGCTGTTTTTT.

The CDR3 is CASSRGTSTYEQYF. The CDR3 DNA follows: TGTGCCAGCAGTCGCGGGACGTCCACCTACGAGCAGTACTTC. The genes are TRBV6-2 or TRBV6-3 and TRBJ2-7, with D possibly TRBD2 on 6 matching bases. This CDR3 spans 14 amino acids. Germline-derived CDR1 and CDR2 are MNHEY and SVGEGT. With 5 bases removed from V and 2 bases from J, the gap between germline ends came to 13 bases.